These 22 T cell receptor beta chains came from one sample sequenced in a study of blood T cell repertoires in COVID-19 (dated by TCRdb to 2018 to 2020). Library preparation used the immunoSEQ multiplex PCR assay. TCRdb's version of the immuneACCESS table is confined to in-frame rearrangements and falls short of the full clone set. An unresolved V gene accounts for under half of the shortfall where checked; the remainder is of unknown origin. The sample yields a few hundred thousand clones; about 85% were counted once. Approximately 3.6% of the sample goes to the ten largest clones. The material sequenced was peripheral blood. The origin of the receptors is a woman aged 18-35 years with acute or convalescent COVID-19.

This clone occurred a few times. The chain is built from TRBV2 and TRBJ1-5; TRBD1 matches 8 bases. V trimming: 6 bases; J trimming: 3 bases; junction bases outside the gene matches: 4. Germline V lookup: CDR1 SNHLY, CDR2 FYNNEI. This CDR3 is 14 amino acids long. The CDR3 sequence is CASSRQGPNQPQHF. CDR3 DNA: TGTGCCAGCAGCCGACAGGGGCCCAATCAGCCCCAGCATTTT.

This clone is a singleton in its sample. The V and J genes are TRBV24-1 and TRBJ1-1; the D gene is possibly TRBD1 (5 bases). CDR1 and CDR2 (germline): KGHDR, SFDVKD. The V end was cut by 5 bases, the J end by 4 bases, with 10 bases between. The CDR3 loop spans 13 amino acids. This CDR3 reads CATSGGGSTEAFF. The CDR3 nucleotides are TGTGCCACCAGTGGGGGGGGGAGCACTGAAGCTTTCTTT.

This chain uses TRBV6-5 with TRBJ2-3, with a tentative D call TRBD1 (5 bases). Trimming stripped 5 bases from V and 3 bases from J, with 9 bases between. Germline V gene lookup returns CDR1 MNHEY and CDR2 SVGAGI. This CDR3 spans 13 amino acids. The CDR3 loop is CASSSRVTDTQYF. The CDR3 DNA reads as TGTGCCAGCAGTAGCAGGGTGACAGATACGCAGTATTTT.

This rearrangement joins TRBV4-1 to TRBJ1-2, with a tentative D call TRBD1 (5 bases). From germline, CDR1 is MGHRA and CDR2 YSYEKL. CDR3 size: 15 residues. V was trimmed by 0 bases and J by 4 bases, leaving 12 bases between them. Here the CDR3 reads CASSQEPRVIYGYTF. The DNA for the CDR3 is TGCGCCAGCAGCCAAGAACCCAGGGTAATCTATGGCTACACCTTC.

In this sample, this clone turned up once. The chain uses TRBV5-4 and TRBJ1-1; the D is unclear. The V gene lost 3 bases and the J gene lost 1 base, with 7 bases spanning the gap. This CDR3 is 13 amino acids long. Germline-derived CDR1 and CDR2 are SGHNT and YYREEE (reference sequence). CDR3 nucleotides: TGTGCCAGCAGCTATAGACAGAACACTGAAGCTTTCTTT. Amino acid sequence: CASSYRQNTEAFF.

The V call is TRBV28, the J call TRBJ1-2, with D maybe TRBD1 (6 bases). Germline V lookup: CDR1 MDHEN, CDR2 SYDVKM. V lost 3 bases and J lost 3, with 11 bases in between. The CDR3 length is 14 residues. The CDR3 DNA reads TGTGCCAGCAGTTTCTCAGGGGCTGACTATGGCTACACCTTC. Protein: CASSFSGADYGYTF.

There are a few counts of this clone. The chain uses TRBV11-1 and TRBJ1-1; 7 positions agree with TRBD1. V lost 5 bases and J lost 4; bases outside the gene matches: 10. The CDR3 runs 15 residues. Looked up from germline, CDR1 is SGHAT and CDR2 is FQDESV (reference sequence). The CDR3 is CASSPGQRQGTEAFF. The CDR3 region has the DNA TGTGCCAGCAGCCCAGGACAGCGACAGGGCACTGAAGCTTTCTTT.

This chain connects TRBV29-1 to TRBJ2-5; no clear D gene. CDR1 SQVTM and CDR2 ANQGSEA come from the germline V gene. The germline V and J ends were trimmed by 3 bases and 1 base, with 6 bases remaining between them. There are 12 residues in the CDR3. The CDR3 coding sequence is TGCAGCGTTGACGGTTTCCAAGAGACCCAGTACTTC. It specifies CSVDGFQETQYF.

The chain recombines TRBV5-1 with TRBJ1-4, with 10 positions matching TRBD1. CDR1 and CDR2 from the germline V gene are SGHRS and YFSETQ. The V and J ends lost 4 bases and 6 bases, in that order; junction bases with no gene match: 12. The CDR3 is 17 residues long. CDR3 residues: CASSPRGSGQGDEKLFF. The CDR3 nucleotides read TGCGCCAGCAGCCCCAGGGGCTCCGGACAGGGGGATGAAAAACTGTTTTTT. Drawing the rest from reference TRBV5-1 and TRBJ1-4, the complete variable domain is KAGVTQTPRYLIKTRGQQVTLSCSPISGHRSVSWYQQTPGQGLQFLFEYFSETQRNKGNFPGRFSGRQFSNSRSEMNVSTLELGDSALYLCASSPRGSGQGDEKLFFGSGTQLSVL.

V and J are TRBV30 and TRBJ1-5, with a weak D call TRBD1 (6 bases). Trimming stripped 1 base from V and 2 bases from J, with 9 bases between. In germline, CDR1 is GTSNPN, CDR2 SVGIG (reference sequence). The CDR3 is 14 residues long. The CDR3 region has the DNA TGTGCCTGGAGTGCACAGGGCGGCAATCAGCCCCAGCATTTT. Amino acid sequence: CAWSAQGGNQPQHF.

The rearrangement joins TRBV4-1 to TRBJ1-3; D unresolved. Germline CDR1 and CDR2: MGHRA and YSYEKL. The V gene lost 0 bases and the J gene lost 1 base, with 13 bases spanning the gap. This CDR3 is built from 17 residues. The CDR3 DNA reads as TGCGCCAGCAGCCAAGAAGGGAGCAAACCTTCTGGAAACACCATATATTTT. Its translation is CASSQEGSKPSGNTIYF.

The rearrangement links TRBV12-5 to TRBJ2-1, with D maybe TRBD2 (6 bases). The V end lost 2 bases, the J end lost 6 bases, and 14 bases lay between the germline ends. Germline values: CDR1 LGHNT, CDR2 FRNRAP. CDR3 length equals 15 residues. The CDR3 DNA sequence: TGTGCTAGTGGTTTGATACAAGGAGGGGTCAATGAGCAGTTCTTC. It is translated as CASGLIQGGVNEQFF. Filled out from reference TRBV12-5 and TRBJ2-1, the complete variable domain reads DARVTQTPRHKVTEMGQEVTMRCQPILGHNTVFWYRQTMMQGLELLAYFRNRAPLDDSGMPKDRFSAEMPDATLATLKIQPSEPRDSAVYFCASGLIQGGVNEQFFGPGTRLTVL.

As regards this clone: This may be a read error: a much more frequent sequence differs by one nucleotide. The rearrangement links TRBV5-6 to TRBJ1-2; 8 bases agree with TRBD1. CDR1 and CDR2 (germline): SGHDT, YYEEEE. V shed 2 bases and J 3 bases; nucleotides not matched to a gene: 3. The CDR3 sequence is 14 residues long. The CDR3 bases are TGTGCCAGCAGCTTAGAGGACAGGGACTATGGCTACACCTTC. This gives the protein CASSLEDRDYGYTF.

This chain's CDR3 is CASSIDRGTGELFF. DNA for the CDR3: TGTGCCAGTAGTATAGACAGGGGGACCGGGGAGCTGTTTTTT. The rearrangement links TRBV19 to TRBJ2-2; 7 bases match TRBD1. The CDR3 consists of 14 residues. The V gene's germline CDR1 is LNHDA and CDR2 SQIVND (reference sequence). With 0 bases clipped from V and 5 bases from J, the junction kept 0 bases outside the gene matches.

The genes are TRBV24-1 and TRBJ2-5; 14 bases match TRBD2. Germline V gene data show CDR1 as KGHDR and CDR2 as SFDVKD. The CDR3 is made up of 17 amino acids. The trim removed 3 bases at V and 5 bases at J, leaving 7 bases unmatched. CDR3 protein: CATSDEGTSGSWETQYF. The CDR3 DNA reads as TGTGCCACCAGTGATGAAGGGACTAGCGGGAGTTGGGAGACCCAGTACTTC.

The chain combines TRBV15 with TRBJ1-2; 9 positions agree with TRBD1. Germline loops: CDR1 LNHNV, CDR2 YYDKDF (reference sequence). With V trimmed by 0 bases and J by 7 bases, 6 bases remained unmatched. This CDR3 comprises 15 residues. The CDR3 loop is CATSRDLGDRVGYTF. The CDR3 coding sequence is TGTGCCACCAGCAGAGATCTTGGGGACAGGGTTGGCTACACCTTC.

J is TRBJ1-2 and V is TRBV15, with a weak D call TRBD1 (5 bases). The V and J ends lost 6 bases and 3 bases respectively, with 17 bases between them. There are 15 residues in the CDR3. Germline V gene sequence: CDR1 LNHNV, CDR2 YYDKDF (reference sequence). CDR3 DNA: TGTGCCACCAGGATCCCGGGACGGGAGGACTATGGCTACACCTTC. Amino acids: CATRIPGREDYGYTF.

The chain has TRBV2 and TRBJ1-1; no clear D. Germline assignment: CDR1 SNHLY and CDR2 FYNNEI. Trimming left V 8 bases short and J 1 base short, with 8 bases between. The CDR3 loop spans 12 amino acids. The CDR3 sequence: CASHRGNTEAFF. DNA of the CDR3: TGTGCCAGCCATCGGGGGAACACTGAAGCTTTCTTT.

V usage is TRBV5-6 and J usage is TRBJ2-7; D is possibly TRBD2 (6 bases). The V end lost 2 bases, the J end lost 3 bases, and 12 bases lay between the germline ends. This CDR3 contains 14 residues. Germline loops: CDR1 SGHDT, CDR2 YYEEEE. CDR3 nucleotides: TGTGCCAGCAGCTTTAGAGGGCGGGACTACGAGCAGTACTTC. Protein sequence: CASSFRGRDYEQYF.

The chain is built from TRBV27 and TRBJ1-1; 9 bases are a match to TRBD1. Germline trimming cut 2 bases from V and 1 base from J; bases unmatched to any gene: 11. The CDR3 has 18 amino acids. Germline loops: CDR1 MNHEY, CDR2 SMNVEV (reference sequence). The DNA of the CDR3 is TGTGCCAGCAGTTTAAGACTACAGGGGGCGTCCCCGAACACTGAAGCTTTCTTT. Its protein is CASSLRLQGASPNTEAFF.

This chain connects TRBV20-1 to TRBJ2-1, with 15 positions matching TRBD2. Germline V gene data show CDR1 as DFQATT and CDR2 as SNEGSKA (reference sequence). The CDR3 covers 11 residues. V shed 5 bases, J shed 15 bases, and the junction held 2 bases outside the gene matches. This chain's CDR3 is CSAGLAGGRFF. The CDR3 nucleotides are TGCAGTGCTGGACTAGCGGGGGGGCGGTTCTTC.

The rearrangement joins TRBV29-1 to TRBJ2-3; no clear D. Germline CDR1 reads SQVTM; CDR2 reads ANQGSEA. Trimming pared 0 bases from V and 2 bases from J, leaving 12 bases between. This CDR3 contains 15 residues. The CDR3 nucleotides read TGCAGCGTTGAAGATCCTGAGATAGCCACAGATACGCAGTATTTT. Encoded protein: CSVEDPEIATDTQYF.